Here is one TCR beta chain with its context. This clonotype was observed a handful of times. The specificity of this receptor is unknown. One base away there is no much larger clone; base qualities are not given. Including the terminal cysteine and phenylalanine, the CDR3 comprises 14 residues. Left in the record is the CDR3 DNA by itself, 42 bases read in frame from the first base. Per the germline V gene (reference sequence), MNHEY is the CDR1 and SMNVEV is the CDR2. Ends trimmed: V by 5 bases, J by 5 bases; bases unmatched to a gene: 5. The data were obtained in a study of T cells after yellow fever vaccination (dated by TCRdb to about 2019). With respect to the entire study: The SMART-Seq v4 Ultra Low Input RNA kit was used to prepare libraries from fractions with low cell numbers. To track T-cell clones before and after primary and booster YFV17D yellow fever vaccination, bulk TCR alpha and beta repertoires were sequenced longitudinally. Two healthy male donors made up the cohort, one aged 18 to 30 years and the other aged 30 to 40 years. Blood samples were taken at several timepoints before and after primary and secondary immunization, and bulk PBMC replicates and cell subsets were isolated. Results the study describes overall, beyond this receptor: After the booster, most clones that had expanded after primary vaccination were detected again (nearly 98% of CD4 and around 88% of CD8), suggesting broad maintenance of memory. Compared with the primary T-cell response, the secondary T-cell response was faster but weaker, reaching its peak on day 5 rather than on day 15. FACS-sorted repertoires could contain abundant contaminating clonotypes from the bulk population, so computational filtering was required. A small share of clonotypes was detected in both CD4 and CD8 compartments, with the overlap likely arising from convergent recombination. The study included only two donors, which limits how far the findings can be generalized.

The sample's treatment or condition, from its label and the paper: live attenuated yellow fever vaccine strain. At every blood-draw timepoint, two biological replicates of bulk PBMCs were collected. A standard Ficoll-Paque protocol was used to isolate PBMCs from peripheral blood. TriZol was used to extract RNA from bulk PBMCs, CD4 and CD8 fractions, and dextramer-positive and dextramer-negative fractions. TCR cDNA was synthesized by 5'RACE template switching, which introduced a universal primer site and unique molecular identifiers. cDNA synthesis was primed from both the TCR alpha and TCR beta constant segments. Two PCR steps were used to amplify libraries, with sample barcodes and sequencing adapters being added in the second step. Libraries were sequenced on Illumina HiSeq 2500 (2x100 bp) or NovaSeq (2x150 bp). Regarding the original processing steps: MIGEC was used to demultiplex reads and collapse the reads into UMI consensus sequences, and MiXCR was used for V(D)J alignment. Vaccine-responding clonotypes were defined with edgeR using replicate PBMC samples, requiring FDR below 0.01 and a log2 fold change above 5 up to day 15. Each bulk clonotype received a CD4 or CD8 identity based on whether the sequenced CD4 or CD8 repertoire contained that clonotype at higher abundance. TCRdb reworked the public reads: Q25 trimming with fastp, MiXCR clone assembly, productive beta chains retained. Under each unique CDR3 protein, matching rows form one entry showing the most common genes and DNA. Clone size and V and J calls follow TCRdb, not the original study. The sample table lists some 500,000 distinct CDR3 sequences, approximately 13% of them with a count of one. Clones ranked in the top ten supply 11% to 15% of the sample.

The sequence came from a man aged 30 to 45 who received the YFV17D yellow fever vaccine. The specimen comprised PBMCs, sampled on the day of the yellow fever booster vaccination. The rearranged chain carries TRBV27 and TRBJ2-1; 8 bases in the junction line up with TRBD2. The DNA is TGTGCCAGCAGTGGAAAGCGGGGGAACAATGAGCAGTTCTTC. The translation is CASSGKRGNNEQFF.